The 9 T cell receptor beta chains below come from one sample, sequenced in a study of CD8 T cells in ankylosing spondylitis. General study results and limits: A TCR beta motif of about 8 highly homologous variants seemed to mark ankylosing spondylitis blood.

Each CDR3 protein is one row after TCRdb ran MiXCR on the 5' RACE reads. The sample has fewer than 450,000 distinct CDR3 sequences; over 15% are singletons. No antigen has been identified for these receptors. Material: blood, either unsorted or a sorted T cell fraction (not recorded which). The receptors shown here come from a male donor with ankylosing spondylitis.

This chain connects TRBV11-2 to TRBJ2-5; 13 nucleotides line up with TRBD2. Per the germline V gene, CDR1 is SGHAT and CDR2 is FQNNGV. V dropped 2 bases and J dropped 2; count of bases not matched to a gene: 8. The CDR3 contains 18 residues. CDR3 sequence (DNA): TGTGCCAGCAGCTTAACAGGACTAGCGGGGGAGAAACAAGAGACCCAGTACTTC. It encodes CASSLTGLAGEKQETQYF.

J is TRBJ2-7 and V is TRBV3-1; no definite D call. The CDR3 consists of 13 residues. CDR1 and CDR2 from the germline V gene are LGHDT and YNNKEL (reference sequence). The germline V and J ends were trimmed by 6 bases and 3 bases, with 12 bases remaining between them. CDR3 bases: TGTGCCAGCAGACGGGCCTCGGGCTACGAGCAGTACTTC. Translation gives CASRRASGYEQYF.

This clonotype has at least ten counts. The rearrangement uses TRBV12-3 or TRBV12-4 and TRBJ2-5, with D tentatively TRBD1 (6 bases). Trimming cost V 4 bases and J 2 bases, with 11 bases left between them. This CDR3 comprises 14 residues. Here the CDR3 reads CASSSGQIQETQYF. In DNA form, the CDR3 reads TGTGCCAGCAGTTCTGGACAGATACAAGAGACCCAGTACTTC.

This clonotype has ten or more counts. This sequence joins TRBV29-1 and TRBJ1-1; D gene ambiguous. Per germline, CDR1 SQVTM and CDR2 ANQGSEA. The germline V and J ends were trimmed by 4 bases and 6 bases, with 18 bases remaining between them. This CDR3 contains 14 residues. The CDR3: CSVAHSEIGSEAFF. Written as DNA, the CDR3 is TGCAGCGTTGCACATTCCGAAATCGGGTCTGAAGCTTTCTTT.

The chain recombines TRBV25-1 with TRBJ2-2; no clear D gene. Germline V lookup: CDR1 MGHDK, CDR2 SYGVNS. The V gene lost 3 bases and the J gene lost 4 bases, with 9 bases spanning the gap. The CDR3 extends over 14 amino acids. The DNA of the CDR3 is TGTGCCAGCAGTGACACAATCCTCACCGGGGAGCTGTTTTTT. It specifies CASSDTILTGELFF. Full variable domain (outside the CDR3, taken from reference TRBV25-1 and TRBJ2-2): EADIYQTPRYLVIGTGKKITLECSQTMGHDKMYWYQQDPGMELHLIHYSYGVNSTEKGDLSSESTVSRIRTEHFPLTLESARPSHTSQYLCASSDTILTGELFFGEGSRLTVL.

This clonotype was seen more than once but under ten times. The CDR3 DNA is TGTGCCAGCAACCAAGACAGGACGGACCCCTACAATGAGCAGTTCTTC. Translating gives CASNQDRTDPYNEQFF. The rearrangement links TRBV6-1 to TRBJ2-1; possible D gene TRBD1, 6 bases. Germline CDR1 and CDR2: MNHNS and SASEGT. The CDR3 is made up of 16 amino acids. The V end was cut by 7 bases, the J end by 2 bases, with 18 bases between.

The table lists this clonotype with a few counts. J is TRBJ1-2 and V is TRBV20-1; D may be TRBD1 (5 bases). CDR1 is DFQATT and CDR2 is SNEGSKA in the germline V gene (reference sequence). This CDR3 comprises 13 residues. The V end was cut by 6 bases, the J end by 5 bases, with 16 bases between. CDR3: CSAAIGTGYGYTF. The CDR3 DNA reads TGCAGTGCGGCCATCGGGACCGGATATGGCTACACCTTC.

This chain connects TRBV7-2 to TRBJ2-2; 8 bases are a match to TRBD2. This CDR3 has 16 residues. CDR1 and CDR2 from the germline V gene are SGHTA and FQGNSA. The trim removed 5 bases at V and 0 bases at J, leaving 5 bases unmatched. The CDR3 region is CASSPRGGANTGELFF. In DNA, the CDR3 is TGTGCCAGCAGCCCCCGGGGGGGAGCGAACACCGGGGAGCTGTTTTTT.

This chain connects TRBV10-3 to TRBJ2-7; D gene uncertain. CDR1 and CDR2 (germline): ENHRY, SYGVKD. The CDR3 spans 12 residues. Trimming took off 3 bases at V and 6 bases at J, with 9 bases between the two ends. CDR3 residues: CAISDGRAEQYF. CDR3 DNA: TGTGCCATCAGTGATGGTAGGGCCGAGCAGTACTTC.